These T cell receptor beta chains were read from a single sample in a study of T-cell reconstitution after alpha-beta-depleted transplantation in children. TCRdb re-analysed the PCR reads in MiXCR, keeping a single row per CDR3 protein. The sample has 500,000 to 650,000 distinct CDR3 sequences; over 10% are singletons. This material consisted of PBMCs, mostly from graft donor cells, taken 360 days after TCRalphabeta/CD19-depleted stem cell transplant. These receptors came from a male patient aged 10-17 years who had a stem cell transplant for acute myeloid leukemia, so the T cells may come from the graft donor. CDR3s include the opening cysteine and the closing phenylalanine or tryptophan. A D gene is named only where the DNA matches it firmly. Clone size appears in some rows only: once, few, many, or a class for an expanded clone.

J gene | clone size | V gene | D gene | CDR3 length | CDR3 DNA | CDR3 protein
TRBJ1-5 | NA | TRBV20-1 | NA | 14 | TGCAGTGTAAAGGCGCAGGGGTTCTCCCAGCCCCAGCATTTT | CSVKAQGFSQPQHF
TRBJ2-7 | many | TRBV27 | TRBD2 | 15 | TGTGCCAGCAGTCCGGGACTAGCGGGACTCGACGAGCAGTACTTC | CASSPGLAGLDEQYF
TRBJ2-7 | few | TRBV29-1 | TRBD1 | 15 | TGCAGCGTTGAACAGCTCCTGGGACAGTCCTACGAGCAGTACTTC | CSVEQLLGQSYEQYF
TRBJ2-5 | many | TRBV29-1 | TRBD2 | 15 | TGCAGCGTTGATTGGGGTAGCGGGAGTCCAGAGACCCAGTACTTC | CSVDWGSGSPETQYF
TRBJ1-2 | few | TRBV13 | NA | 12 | TGTGCCAGCAGCCAAGAGGACCATGGCTACACCTTC | CASSQEDHGYTF
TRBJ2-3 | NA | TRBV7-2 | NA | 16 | TGTGCCAGCAGCCACACGGGACTCCCCTTCACAGATACGCAGTATTTT | CASSHTGLPFTDTQYF
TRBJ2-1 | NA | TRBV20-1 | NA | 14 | TGCAGTGCTTCAGGGGAGGTATCCTACAATGAGCAGTTCTTC | CSASGEVSYNEQFF
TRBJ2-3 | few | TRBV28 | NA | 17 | TGTGCCAGCACTCCGCTCGCGAACGCGCAGGCCACAGATACGCAGTATTTT | CASTPLANAQATDTQYF
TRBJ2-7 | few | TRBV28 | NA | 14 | TGTGCCAGCAGTTCCCCCGGAGGACGGCACGAGCAGTACTTC | CASSSPGGRHEQYF
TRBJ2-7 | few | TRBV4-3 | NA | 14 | TGCGCCAGCAGCCGACTAGTAACGTCCTACGAGCAGTACTTC | CASSRLVTSYEQYF
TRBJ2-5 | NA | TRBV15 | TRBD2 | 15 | TGTGCCACCAGCAAACCTACTAGCGCCCAAGAGACCCAGTACTTC | CATSKPTSAQETQYF